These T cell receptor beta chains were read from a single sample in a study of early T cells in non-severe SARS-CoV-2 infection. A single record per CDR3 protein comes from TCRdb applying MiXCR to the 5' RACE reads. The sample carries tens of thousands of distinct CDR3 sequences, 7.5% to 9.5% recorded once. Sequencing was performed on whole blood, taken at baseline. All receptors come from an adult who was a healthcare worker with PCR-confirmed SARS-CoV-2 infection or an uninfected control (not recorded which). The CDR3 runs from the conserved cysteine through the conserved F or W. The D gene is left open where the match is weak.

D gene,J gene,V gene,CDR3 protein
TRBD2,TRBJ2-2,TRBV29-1,CVYRTSGSPGELFF
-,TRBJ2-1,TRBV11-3,CASSFDPGNEQFF
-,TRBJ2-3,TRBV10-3,CAIRSGGEPDTQYF
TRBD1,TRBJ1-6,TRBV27,CASSPDRLALHF
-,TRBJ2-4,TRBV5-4,CASSSIGTPFQYF
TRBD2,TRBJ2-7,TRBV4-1,CASSPGLAGADEQYF
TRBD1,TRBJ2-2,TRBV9,CASRGTGNTGELFF
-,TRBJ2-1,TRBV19,CASSRDGAYNEQFF
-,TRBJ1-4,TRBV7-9,CASMGPNEKLFF
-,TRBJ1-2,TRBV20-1,CSATEQFTNYGYTF
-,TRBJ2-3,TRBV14,CASSQDLGTNTDTQYF
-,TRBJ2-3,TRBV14,CASSQVPSTDTQYF
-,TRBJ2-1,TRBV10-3,CAISARDSSNEQFF
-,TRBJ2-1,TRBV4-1,CASSQVLADTYNEQFF
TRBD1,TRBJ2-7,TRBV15,CATSNPRGILYEQYF
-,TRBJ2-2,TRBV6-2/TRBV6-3,CASSARTDTGELFF
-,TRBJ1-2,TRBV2,CASSRTREGRRDGYTF
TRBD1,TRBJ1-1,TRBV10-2,CASSLDREWNTEAFF
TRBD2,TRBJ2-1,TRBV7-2,CASSKGLASNEQFF
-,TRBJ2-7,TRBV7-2,CASSLAAGGYEQYF
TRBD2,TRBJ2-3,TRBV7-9,CASSKGAGDGTDTQYF
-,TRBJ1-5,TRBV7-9,CASAYTGSNQPQHF
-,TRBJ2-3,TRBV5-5,CASSSGTHRTDTQYF
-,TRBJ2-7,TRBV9,CASSVSPVSYEQYF
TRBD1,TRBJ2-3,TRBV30,CAWSVQGARTDTQYF
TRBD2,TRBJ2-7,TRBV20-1,CSASRTRTSGNYEQYF
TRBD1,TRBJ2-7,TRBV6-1,CATLWGGQGIGEQYF
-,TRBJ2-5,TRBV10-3,CAIGGLEETQYF
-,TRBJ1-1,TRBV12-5,CASGLEGGTEAFF
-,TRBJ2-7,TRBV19,CASSQAPRGTYEQYF
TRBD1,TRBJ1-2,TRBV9,CASSVDGTGVGGYTF
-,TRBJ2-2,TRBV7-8,CASSRLYSRPNTGELFF
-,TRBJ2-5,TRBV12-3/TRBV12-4,CASSLHGQKETQYF
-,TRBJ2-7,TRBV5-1,CASSLAGAGFEQYF
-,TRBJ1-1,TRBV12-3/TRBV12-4,CASRNGRSGTEAFF
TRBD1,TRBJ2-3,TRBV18,CASSERQGTSTDTQYF
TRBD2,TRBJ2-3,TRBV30,CAWRGAGGHTDTQYF
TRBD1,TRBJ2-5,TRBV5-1,CASSLGAGTGLQETQYF
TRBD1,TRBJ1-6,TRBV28,CASSRTGKSPLHF
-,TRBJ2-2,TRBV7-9,CASSSLSGELFF
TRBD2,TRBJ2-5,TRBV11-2,CASEGTSGIGETQYF
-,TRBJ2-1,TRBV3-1,CASSQTGGSYNEQFF
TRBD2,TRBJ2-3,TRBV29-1,CSVEVAGGADTQYF
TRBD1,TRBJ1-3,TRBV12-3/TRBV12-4,CASSSRQGHTIYF
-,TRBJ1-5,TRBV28,CASSWGNQPQHF
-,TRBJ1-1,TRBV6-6,CASSYNKTMNTEAFF
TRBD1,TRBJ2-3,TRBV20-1,CSARSTGAPGDTQYF
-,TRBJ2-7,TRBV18,CASSPPVGPYEQYF
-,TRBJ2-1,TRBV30,CAWSGSTYNEQFF
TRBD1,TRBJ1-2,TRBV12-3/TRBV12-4,CASSHRDRGGYTF
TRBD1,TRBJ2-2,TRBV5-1,CASSSTGAITGELFF
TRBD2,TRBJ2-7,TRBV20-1,CSAGEGLADSYEQYF
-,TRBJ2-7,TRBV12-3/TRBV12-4,CASSLIGGASLEQYF
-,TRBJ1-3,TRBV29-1,CSVGEFSGNTIYF
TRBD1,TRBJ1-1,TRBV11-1,CASNDRDTEAFF
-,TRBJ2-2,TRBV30,CAWSVRGLDTGELFF
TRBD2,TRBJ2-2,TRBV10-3,CAISETSGRRYTGELFF
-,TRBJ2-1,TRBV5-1,CASSLAGESSYNEQFF
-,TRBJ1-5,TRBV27,CASRPQGRNQPQHF
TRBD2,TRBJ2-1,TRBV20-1,CSANQPTSGSFNEQFF